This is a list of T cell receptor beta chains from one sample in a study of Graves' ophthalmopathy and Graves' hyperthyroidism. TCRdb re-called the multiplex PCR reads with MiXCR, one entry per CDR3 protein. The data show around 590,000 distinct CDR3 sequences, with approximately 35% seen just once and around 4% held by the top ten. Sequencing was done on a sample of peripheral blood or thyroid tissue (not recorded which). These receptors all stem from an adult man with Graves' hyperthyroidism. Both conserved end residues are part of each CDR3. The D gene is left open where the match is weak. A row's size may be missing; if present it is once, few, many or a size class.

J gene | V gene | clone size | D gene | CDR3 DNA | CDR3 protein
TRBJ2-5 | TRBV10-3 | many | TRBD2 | TGTGCCATCAGTGAGTCGAATAGCGGGACGGGGGAGACCCAGTACTTC | CAISESNSGTGETQYF
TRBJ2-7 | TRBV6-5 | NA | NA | TGTGCCATCAGTGAGGGGCAGTTTCCAACCTACGAGCAGTACTTC | CAISEGQFPTYEQYF
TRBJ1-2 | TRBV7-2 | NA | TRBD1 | TGTGCCAGCAGCTTAACGGTTGAACAGGGGGCGTACTATGGCTACACCTTC | CASSLTVEQGAYYGYTF
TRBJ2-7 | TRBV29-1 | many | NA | TGCAGCGTGGCCGGGCAGGGCCTAGCGGAGCAGTACTTC | CSVAGQGLAEQYF
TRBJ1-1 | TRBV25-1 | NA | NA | TGTGCCAGCAGTCCAATACAGGGTTACGAGAACACTGAAGCTTTCTTT | CASSPIQGYENTEAFF
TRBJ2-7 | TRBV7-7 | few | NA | TGTGCTAGCAGCTTAGGCCACTCCTACGAGCAGTACTTC | CASSLGHSYEQYF
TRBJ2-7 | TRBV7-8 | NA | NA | TGTGCCAGCAGCATAAGACAATGGGGGTCCTACGAGCAGTACTTC | CASSIRQWGSYEQYF
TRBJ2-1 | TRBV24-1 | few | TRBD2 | TGTGCCACCAGTGACGGGACTAGCGGGAGTGCGTCCTACAATGAGCAGTTCTTC | CATSDGTSGSASYNEQFF
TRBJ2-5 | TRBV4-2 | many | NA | TGTGCCAGCAGCCAAGAAGGTGTGGAGACCCAGTACTTC | CASSQEGVETQYF
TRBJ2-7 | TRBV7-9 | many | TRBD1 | TGTGCCAGCAGCCGAAGGACAGGGGGCGTCAACGAGCAGTACTTC | CASSRRTGGVNEQYF
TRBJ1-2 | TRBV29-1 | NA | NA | TGCAGCGTTGATGAAGGGTCCAGCTATGGCTACACCTTC | CSVDEGSSYGYTF
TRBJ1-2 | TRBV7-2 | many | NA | TGTGCCAGCAGCTTACTTGGAACAGGGAGGTTCTATGGCTACACCTTC | CASSLLGTGRFYGYTF
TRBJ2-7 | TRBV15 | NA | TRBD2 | TGTGCCACCAGCGGGCAACAACGACTAGCGGGTGCCTACGAGCAGTACTTC | CATSGQQRLAGAYEQYF
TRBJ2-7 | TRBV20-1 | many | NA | TGCAGTGCTAGAGATCGGCCCCACGAGCAGTACTTC | CSARDRPHEQYF
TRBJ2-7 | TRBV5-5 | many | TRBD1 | TGTGCCAGCAGCTTGTTTCAGGGGGCATATTCCTACGAGCAGTACTTC | CASSLFQGAYSYEQYF
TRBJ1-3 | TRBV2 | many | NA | TGTGCCAGCAGCGCAGGGCGCTTTAGCTCTGGAAACACCATATATTTT | CASSAGRFSSGNTIYF
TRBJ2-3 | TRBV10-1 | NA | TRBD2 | TGCGCCAGCAGTGAGCCCGGACTAGCGGGGGATACGCAGTATTTT | CASSEPGLAGDTQYF
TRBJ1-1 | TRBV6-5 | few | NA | TGTGCCAGCAGTACGTCCTTACAGGGTGGTGGCACTGAAGCTTTCTTT | CASSTSLQGGGTEAFF
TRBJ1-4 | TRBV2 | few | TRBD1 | TGTGCCAGCTCACCTGCGGGACAGGGCTCAACTAATGAAAAACTGTTTTTT | CASSPAGQGSTNEKLFF
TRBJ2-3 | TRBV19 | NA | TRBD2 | TGTGCCAGTAGTAAACCTTGGACTAGCGGGAGAGGGAGAGATACGCAGTATTTT | CASSKPWTSGRGRDTQYF
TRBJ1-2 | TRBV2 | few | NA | TGTGCCATCGGACGGTGGGGGAACTATGGCTACACCTTC | CAIGRWGNYGYTF
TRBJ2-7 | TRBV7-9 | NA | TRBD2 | TGTGCCGTCGTACGGACTAGCGGTATAATAGCTCCAGGCGAGCAGTACTTC | CAVVRTSGIIAPGEQYF
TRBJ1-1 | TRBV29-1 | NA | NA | TGCAGCGTTCGAACTAGCGGGGTCTGGCAGGGTACTCGAGCTTTCTTT | CSVRTSGVWQGTRAFF
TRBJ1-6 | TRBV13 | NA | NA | TGTGCCAGCAGCCTAGGGATTATGTATAATTCACCCCTCCACTTT | CASSLGIMYNSPLHF